This passage covers 32 T cell receptor beta chains from one sample sequenced in a study of beta chain features in type 1 diabetes. General study points: Across all four CD4+ subsets, people with type 1 diabetes showed modestly shorter TCRB CDR3s.

For these TCRs, the target antigens are not known. Every bit of the isolated RNA underwent reverse transcription, so sequencing read expressed TCRB transcripts. Some clones are missing from TCRdb's copy, which holds only in-frame ones; the method was immunoSEQ multiplex PCR. The table records 250,000 to 350,000 clones, around 15% of them present only once. Sequenced sample: naive CD4+ T cells from blood. The receptor set was obtained from a man aged 25 to 40 with type 1 diabetes.

This clone was observed a few times. The gene calls are TRBV28 and TRBJ1-1, with D maybe TRBD1 (5 bases). V lost 5 bases and J 0 bases, leaving 7 bases between the germline ends. CDR1 and CDR2 from the germline V gene are MDHEN and SYDVKM. The CDR3 has 13 residues. DNA of the CDR3: TGTGCCAGCAGTCAGGGATTGAACACTGAAGCTTTCTTT. As protein: CASSQGLNTEAFF.

As concerns this clone: The same CDR3 can be traced to other DNA sequences in this sample. The chain recombines TRBV4-3 with TRBJ1-5; D may be TRBD1 (6 bases). The V gene lost 3 bases and the J gene lost 7 bases, with 13 bases spanning the gap. Germline loops: CDR1 LGHNA, CDR2 YSLEER. The CDR3 covers 14 residues. This CDR3 is CASSQETGGQPQHF. The CDR3 bases are TGCGCCAGCAGCCAGGAGACAGGTGGACAGCCCCAGCATTTT.

This clone was seen more than once but under ten times. V and J are TRBV6-5 and TRBJ2-7; D not certain. Trimming left V 5 bases short and J 4 bases short, with 12 bases between. Germline loops: CDR1 MNHEY, CDR2 SVGAGI. The CDR3 consists of 13 residues. CDR3 region: CASSEALRYEQYF. The CDR3 DNA reads TGTGCCAGCAGTGAAGCTCTGAGGTACGAGCAGTACTTC.

The chain combines TRBV6-1 with TRBJ1-2; D perhaps matches TRBD1 (5 bases). The V gene's germline CDR1 is MNHNS and CDR2 SASEGT. Trimming cost V 0 bases and J 10 bases, with 18 bases left between them. The length of the CDR3 is 15 residues. The CDR3 protein is CASSEAVTVPADYTF. DNA of the CDR3: TGTGCCAGCAGTGAAGCTGTGACAGTTCCTGCAGACTACACCTTC.

This clone was observed a few times. The gene calls are TRBV2 and TRBJ2-1; TRBD2 might be the D (6 bases). The CDR3 is 14 residues long. CDR1 SNHLY and CDR2 FYNNEI come from the germline V gene. V was pared by 8 bases and J by 0 bases, with 11 bases between. CDR3 DNA: TGTGCCAGCGTGGTCGGGAGCTCCTACAATGAGCAGTTCTTC. Encoded protein: CASVVGSSYNEQFF.

The chain carries TRBV28 and TRBJ2-7; D ambiguous. Germline V lookup: CDR1 MDHEN, CDR2 SYDVKM. This CDR3 is built from 12 residues. V was shortened by 7 bases and J by 1 base, with 8 bases between the two germline ends. CDR3 protein: CASKGGSYEQYF. CDR3 nucleotides: TGTGCCAGCAAAGGCGGTTCCTACGAGCAGTACTTC.

The chain couples TRBV28 to TRBJ2-3; the D gene is possibly TRBD2 (6 bases). Germline V gene sequence: CDR1 MDHEN, CDR2 SYDVKM. The CDR3 has 12 amino acids. Trimming cost V 10 bases and J 7 bases, with 15 bases left between them. This CDR3 reads CATRSGLHTQYF. Here the CDR3 DNA reads TGTGCCACCCGAAGCGGGCTACATACGCAGTATTTT.

On this clone itself: One end of the junction is discordant with germline, which a read error may explain. The chain uses TRBV11-2 and TRBJ2-3, with 7 bases lining up with TRBD2. CDR1 is SGHAT, CDR2 FQNNGV, per germline. The CDR3 length is 14 residues. The CDR3 DNA reads as TGTGCCAGCAGCTCGTTGACTAGCACGGATACGCAGTATTTT. This translates into CASSSLTSTDTQYF.

The rearrangement links TRBV4-2 to TRBJ2-3, with a tentative D call TRBD2 (7 bases). Trimming left V 4 bases short and J 0 bases short, with 23 bases between. The CDR3 extends over 19 amino acids. CDR1 and CDR2 from the germline V gene are LGHNA and YNFKEQ. CDR3 coding DNA: TGTGCCAGCAGCCGCGGCTTGGGGACTGCGGGGGCTAGCACAGATACGCAGTATTTT. Residues: CASSRGLGTAGASTDTQYF.

This clone was counted a few times. The gene calls are TRBV2 and TRBJ2-5, with D maybe TRBD1 (6 bases). Germline V gene lookup returns CDR1 SNHLY and CDR2 FYNNEI. Trimming pared 3 bases from V and 5 bases from J, leaving 13 bases between. There are 14 residues in the CDR3. The CDR3 bases are TGTGCCAGCAGTGACTCCGCAGGGGTGGAGACCCAGTACTTC. Its protein product is CASSDSAGVETQYF.

There are a few counts of this clone. The V call is TRBV5-6, the J call TRBJ2-7, with TRBD1 matching 8 bases. This CDR3 comprises 15 residues. Germline trimming cut 2 bases from V and 3 bases from J; bases unmatched to any gene: 7. Germline V gene data show CDR1 as SGHDT and CDR2 as YYEEEE. The CDR3 bases are TGTGCCAGCAGCTTTCGAGGACAGGGTTTCTACGAGCAGTACTTC. Translating gives CASSFRGQGFYEQYF. The complete variable domain, with remaining parts taken from reference TRBV5-6 and TRBJ2-7, reads DAGVTQSPTHLIKTRGQQVTLRCSPKSGHDTVSWYQQALGQGPQFIFQYYEEEERQRGNFPDRFSGHQFPNYSSELNVNALLLGDSALYLCASSFRGQGFYEQYFGPGTRLTVT.

This clone was seen a handful of times. This rearrangement joins TRBV10-3 to TRBJ1-4; possible D gene TRBD1, 5 bases. V was pared by 10 bases and J by 3 bases, with 9 bases between. Germline V gene data show CDR1 as ENHRY and CDR2 as SYGVKD. This CDR3 contains 12 residues. The CDR3 sequence: CATGMANEKLFF. The CDR3 nucleotides read TGTGCCACAGGGATGGCTAATGAAAAACTGTTTTTT.

The chain links TRBV28 to TRBJ2-3; D perhaps matches TRBD2 (6 bases). The CDR3 sequence is 13 residues long. Germline V gives CDR1 MDHEN, CDR2 SYDVKM. Trimming left V 7 bases short and J 2 bases short, with 10 bases between. In DNA, the CDR3 is TGTGCCAGCATGGGAGGAGCCACAGATACGCAGTATTTT. This encodes CASMGGATDTQYF.

The chain joins TRBV28 to TRBJ2-1; TRBD1 is a possible D gene (5 bases). The CDR3 sequence is 13 residues long. The germline CDR1 and CDR2 sequences are MDHEN and SYDVKM. As DNA, the CDR3 is TGTGGAGCCAAGGGGAACACACATACAGGGCAGTTCTTC. Its translation is CGAKGNTHTGQFF.

This clone was counted a few times. The V call is TRBV4-1, the J call TRBJ1-4; no clear D gene. CDR3 length: 14 amino acids. V lost 0 bases and J 4 bases, leaving 6 bases between the germline ends. Germline V gene lookup returns CDR1 MGHRA and CDR2 YSYEKL. DNA for the CDR3: TGCGCCAGCAGCCAAGAGGCCATTAATGAAAAACTGTTTTTT. It is translated as CASSQEAINEKLFF.

This clone was observed a handful of times. The identical CDR3 is also encoded by other nucleotide sequences in the sample. The chain uses TRBV5-1 and TRBJ1-2, with a possible D match to TRBD1 (6 bases). The length of the CDR3 is 12 residues. In germline, CDR1 is SGHRS, CDR2 YFSETQ. V lost 0 bases, J lost 6 bases, and 6 bases lay in between. CDR3 nucleotides: TGCGCCAGCAGCTTGGAGGGGGATGGCTACACCTTC. As protein: CASSLEGDGYTF.

This clone was seen a few times. V usage is TRBV7-9 and J usage is TRBJ1-2; TRBD1 is a possible D gene (5 bases). Germline V gene sequence: CDR1 SEHNR, CDR2 FQNEAQ (reference sequence). The V end was cut by 1 base, the J end by 6 bases, with 12 bases between. The CDR3 length is 14 residues. The CDR3 region is CASSLGEQADGYTF. The CDR3 nucleotides are TGTGCCAGCAGCTTAGGGGAACAGGCAGATGGCTACACCTTC.

A few counts support this clone. The V call is TRBV4-2, the J call TRBJ2-1; 9 bases line up with TRBD1. V lost 3 bases to trimming and J lost 8 bases; unmatched junction nucleotides: 14. This CDR3 region has 17 residues. The germline V gene encodes CDR1 LGHNA and CDR2 YNFKEQ. CDR3 loop: CASSQGNPGQGRDEQFF. DNA for the CDR3: TGTGCCAGCAGCCAGGGGAACCCGGGACAGGGAAGGGATGAGCAGTTCTTC.

This clone was detected a few times. The CDR3 loop is CSASVRETQYF. The CDR3, as DNA: TGCAGTGCTAGTGTTAGAGAGACCCAGTACTTC. V usage is TRBV20-1 and J usage is TRBJ2-5; the D is unclear. Germline loops: CDR1 DFQATT, CDR2 SNEGSKA (reference sequence). The CDR3 runs 11 residues. Trimming removed 3 bases at V and 4 bases at J, with 6 bases between.

The chain has TRBV4-3 and TRBJ2-7; 14 bases agree with TRBD2. Germline CDR1 LGHNA, CDR2 YSLEER. The CDR3 consists of 16 residues. V was clipped by 1 base and J by 5 bases; unmatched bases: 4. This CDR3 reads CASSQGLAGGSHEQYF. CDR3 sequence (DNA): TGCGCCAGCAGCCAAGGACTAGCGGGAGGGTCCCACGAGCAGTACTTC.

The chain couples TRBV18 to TRBJ1-5; D not resolved. V lost 6 bases and J 1 base, leaving 10 bases between the germline ends. This CDR3 has 14 amino acids. Per germline, CDR1 KGHSH and CDR2 LQKENI. CDR3 residues: CASSSVSSNQPQHF. CDR3 coding DNA: TGTGCCAGCTCGTCCGTGTCGAGCAATCAGCCCCAGCATTTT.

The sample holds a few counts of this clone. The genes are TRBV6-5 and TRBJ2-7; D possibly corresponds to TRBD2 (5 bases). V lost 4 bases to trimming and J lost 0 bases, with 10 bases between them. The germline V gene encodes CDR1 MNHEY and CDR2 SVGAGI. The CDR3 length is 14 residues. CDR3 in amino acids: CASSSAAGSYEQYF. DNA of the CDR3: TGTGCCAGCAGTTCCGCGGCGGGCTCCTACGAGCAGTACTTC.

This clone has more than one count but fewer than ten. V gene TRBV2 combines with J gene TRBJ2-3, with D tentatively TRBD1 (6 bases). The germline V gene encodes CDR1 SNHLY and CDR2 FYNNEI. The CDR3 covers 13 residues. The V end was cut by 8 bases, the J end by 2 bases, with 11 bases between. The CDR3 sequence: CASYGQITDTQYF. The DNA for the CDR3 is TGTGCCAGCTACGGACAGATCACAGATACGCAGTATTTT.

This rearrangement joins TRBV4-3 to TRBJ1-5; no firm D call. CDR3 length: 15 amino acids. Germline CDR1 and CDR2: LGHNA and YSLEER. Trimming shortened V by 1 base and J by 2 bases, and 9 bases separated the two germline ends. The CDR3 nucleotides are TGCGCCAGCAGCCAAGGGCCCCAGGGCAATCAGCCCCAGCATTTT. Translation: CASSQGPQGNQPQHF.

Details on this clone: This sample also contains other DNA sequences that code for the same CDR3. This chain joins TRBV7-9 and TRBJ2-7; 9 nucleotides match TRBD1. V lost 2 bases and J lost 4; bases outside the gene matches: 15. The length of the CDR3 is 18 residues. Germline CDR1 and CDR2: SEHNR and FQNEAQ (reference sequence). The CDR3 nucleotides read TGTGCCAGCAGCTTACGACCCCCGGGACAGGGAATCGTGTACGAGCAGTACTTC. Translated, it gives CASSLRPPGQGIVYEQYF.

This clone appeared a few times. This sequence joins TRBV6-4 and TRBJ2-3; 7 bases agree with TRBD1. CDR3 length: 13 residues. The germline CDR1 and CDR2 sequences are MRHNA and SNTAGT. Trimming cost V 6 bases and J 2 bases; bases outside gene matches: 2. CDR3 sequence reads: CASRGTDTDTQYF. As DNA, the CDR3 is TGTGCCAGCAGAGGGACAGACACAGATACGCAGTATTTT.

This chain links TRBV28 with TRBJ2-1, with D hard to call. This CDR3 contains 12 residues. Germline V CDR1 and CDR2: MDHEN, SYDVKM. Trimming took off 2 bases at V and 10 bases at J, with 9 bases between the two ends. CDR3 residues: CASSLEAQEQFF. The CDR3 DNA follows: TGTGCCAGCAGTTTAGAAGCACAGGAGCAGTTCTTC.

The chain is built from TRBV10-3 and TRBJ1-2, with D perhaps TRBD1 (5 bases). Germline CDR1 ENHRY, CDR2 SYGVKD. The V and J ends lost 6 bases and 0 bases respectively, with 14 bases between them. The length of the CDR3 is 15 residues. CDR3 loop: CAIRAGSIANYGYTF. The CDR3 DNA reads TGTGCCATCAGGGCAGGGTCAATAGCTAACTATGGCTACACCTTC.

The V and J genes are TRBV7-3 and TRBJ2-1, with 7 bases identical to TRBD1. The germline V gene has CDR1 SGHTA and CDR2 FQGTGA. J was trimmed by 10 bases and V by 3 bases; bases with no gene match: 12. This CDR3 region has 15 residues. CDR3 residues: CASSLTGTALGEQFF. The CDR3 DNA reads as TGTGCCAGCAGCTTGACCGGGACAGCTCTTGGGGAGCAGTTCTTC.

V gene TRBV7-3 combines with J gene TRBJ2-6; 10 bases map to TRBD2. Germline CDR1 and CDR2: SGHTA and FQGTGA. This CDR3 spans 17 amino acids. Trimming at V came to 5 bases and at J to 0 bases, leaving 4 bases not matched to a gene. The CDR3, as DNA: TGTGCCAGCAGCGGAACTAGCGGGGTCTCTGGGGCCAACGTCCTGACTTTC. This encodes CASSGTSGVSGANVLTF.

This chain uses TRBV29-1 with TRBJ1-1, with D tentatively TRBD1 (5 bases). V shed 6 bases and J shed 4 bases, with 12 bases lying between them. The CDR3 contains 12 residues. The V gene's germline CDR1 is SQVTM and CDR2 ANQGSEA. DNA for the CDR3: TGCAGCGTGGCGGGGGGGGTCACTGAAGCTTTCTTT. Protein sequence: CSVAGGVTEAFF.

The chain carries TRBV7-9 and TRBJ1-1; no reliable D call. CDR3 length equals 13 residues. The ends were cut back, 3 bases at V and 4 bases at J, with 9 bases in the middle. The germline V gene has CDR1 SEHNR and CDR2 FQNEAQ (reference sequence). CDR3 DNA: TGTGCCAGCAGCTTCGCCCCGGGCACTGAAGCTTTCTTT. Translated, it gives CASSFAPGTEAFF.